The 32 T cell receptor beta chains in this list originate from one sample, sequenced in a study of cytomegalovirus exposure and HLA in healthy donors. The PCR employed 60 Vbeta primers together with 13 Jbeta primers. Measured with immunoSEQ multiplex PCR; TCRdb has only the in-frame clones, and not every one. Of roughly 100,000 clones in the sample, about four fifths are singletons; the top ten hold approximately 2%. Sequencing was done on a sample of PBMCs. The receptors originated from a man younger than 40 in good health and CMV-seronegative.

J is TRBJ1-4 and V is TRBV7-9, with D unresolved. CDR3 length: 12 residues. V was shortened by 1 base and J by 13 bases, with 10 bases between the two germline ends. CDR1 SEHNR and CDR2 FQNEAQ come from the germline V gene (reference sequence). The CDR3 spells CASSLGGRGLFF. The CDR3 DNA sequence: TGTGCCAGCAGCTTAGGAGGTAGAGGACTGTTTTTT.

By share, this clone counts as medium-sized (0.01 to 0.1%). The chain joins TRBV10-2 to TRBJ1-2; 9 nucleotides agree with TRBD1. CDR1 is WSHSY and CDR2 is SAAADI in the germline V gene. The V segment lost 10 bases and the J segment 6 bases; nucleotides outside the gene matches: 9. The CDR3 totals 13 residues. The CDR3 DNA reads TGCGCCACGGGACAGGGACCTCCGGATGGCTACACCTTC. This gives the protein CATGQGPPDGYTF.

The rearrangement links TRBV18 to TRBJ1-2; 11 bases are shared with TRBD1. The junction had 6 bases not matched to a gene; V was cut back by 4 bases and J by 5 bases. The CDR3 spans 15 residues. CDR1 and CDR2 from the germline V gene are KGHSH and LQKENI. DNA of the CDR3: TGTGCCAGCTCACTATACGGGACAGGGGGATATGGCTACACCTTC. Translation gives CASSLYGTGGYGYTF.

This rearrangement joins TRBV5-6 to TRBJ1-2; 10 bases map to TRBD1. This CDR3 region has 15 residues. The V gene's germline CDR1 is SGHDT and CDR2 YYEEEE. V lost 0 bases to trimming and J lost 8 bases; unmatched junction nucleotides: 7. CDR3 bases: TGTGCCAGCAGCTTGGGCCCGGGACAGGGGTCCGGCTACACCTTC. Translated, it gives CASSLGPGQGSGYTF.

This clone was detected once. The chain is built from TRBV5-6 and TRBJ1-6, with 9 bases lining up with TRBD1. CDR3 length: 16 amino acids. V shed 3 bases, J shed 6 bases, and the junction held 7 bases outside the gene matches. The germline V gene encodes CDR1 SGHDT and CDR2 YYEEEE. CDR3 nucleotides: TGTGCCAGCAGCTCTGCCGGGACAGGGCCTAATTCACCCCTCCACTTT. It codes for CASSSAGTGPNSPLHF.

The chain recombines TRBV18 with TRBJ1-3, with D maybe TRBD1 (6 bases). The V end was cut by 5 bases, the J end by 8 bases, with 19 bases between. Germline lookup yields CDR1 KGHSH and CDR2 LQKENI. This CDR3 spans 15 amino acids. The chain's CDR3 is CASSYIPGTSDTIYF. DNA for the CDR3: TGTGCCAGCTCATACATCCCCGGGACATCGGACACCATATATTTT.

The chain links TRBV28 to TRBJ2-2; D possibly corresponds to TRBD2 (6 bases). Germline values: CDR1 MDHEN, CDR2 SYDVKM. There are 15 residues in the CDR3. The V and J ends lost 6 bases and 5 bases respectively, with 16 bases between them. This chain's CDR3 is CASSQGGVGTGELFF. DNA of the CDR3: TGTGCCAGCAGCCAAGGAGGGGTCGGGACCGGGGAGCTGTTTTTT.

The chain recombines TRBV7-2 with TRBJ2-7; tentative D call: TRBD1 (5 bases). Germline-derived CDR1 and CDR2 are SGHTA and FQGNSA. The CDR3 length is 15 residues. V was cut by 1 base and J by 5 bases, with 15 bases left in between. The CDR3: CASSLGGALLDEQYF. The CDR3 nucleotides read TGTGCCAGCAGCTTAGGGGGCGCTCTCCTAGACGAGCAGTACTTC.

This sequence joins TRBV9 and TRBJ1-1; 8 bases align to TRBD1. Germline values: CDR1 SGDLS, CDR2 YYNGEE. The CDR3 consists of 15 residues. V was clipped by 3 bases and J by 5 bases; unmatched bases: 9. The CDR3 bases are TGTGCCAGCAGCGCCCAGTCGACAGGGGCGACTGAAGCTTTCTTT. It is translated as CASSAQSTGATEAFF.

V is TRBV15 and J is TRBJ1-1, with 8 positions matching TRBD1. The CDR3 runs 16 residues. The trim removed 1 base at V and 3 bases at J, leaving 7 bases unmatched. CDR1 and CDR2 (germline): LNHNV, YYDKDF (reference sequence). The chain's CDR3 is CATSRGESTGDTEAFF. The CDR3 nucleotides read TGTGCCACCAGCAGAGGGGAATCGACAGGGGACACTGAAGCTTTCTTT.

This clone occurred a few times. The chain recombines TRBV29-1 with TRBJ1-3, with TRBD1 matching over 7 bases. This CDR3 is 14 amino acids long. Trimming at V came to 7 bases and at J to 4 bases, leaving 10 bases not matched to a gene. Germline CDR1 and CDR2: SQVTM and ANQGSEA. This CDR3 is CSAAQTGAGNTIYF. The DNA of the CDR3 is TGCAGCGCTGCCCAAACAGGGGCAGGAAACACCATATATTTT. The complete variable domain, with remaining parts taken from reference TRBV29-1 and TRBJ1-3, reads SAVISQKPSRDICQRGTSLTIQCQVDSQVTMMFWYRQQPGQSLTLIATANQGSEATYESGFVIDKFPISRPNLTFSTLTVSNMSPEDSSIYLCSAAQTGAGNTIYFGEGSWLTVV.

This rearrangement joins TRBV4-1 to TRBJ2-2, with D tentatively TRBD1 (5 bases). This CDR3 spans 15 amino acids. V was clipped by 0 bases and J by 6 bases, with 11 bases between them. Germline V gene sequence: CDR1 MGHRA, CDR2 YSYEKL. The DNA of the CDR3 is TGCGCCAGCAGCCAAGATGAAAAGGGGTCCGGGGAGCTGTTTTTT. Residues: CASSQDEKGSGELFF.

The rearrangement uses TRBV10-3 and TRBJ2-5; 7 nucleotides agree with TRBD2. The CDR3 contains 14 residues. Germline assignment: CDR1 ENHRY and CDR2 SYGVKD. Trimming took 4 bases from V and 3 from J; bases not matched to a gene: 5. In nucleotides, the CDR3 is TGTGCCATCAGTGGGCTAGCGGAGAAAGAGACCCAGTACTTC. Protein: CAISGLAEKETQYF.

The rearrangement joins TRBV5-8 to TRBJ1-2, with D unclear. The ends were cut back, 4 bases at V and 4 bases at J, with 20 bases in the middle. Germline lookup yields CDR1 SGHTS and CDR2 YDEGEE. The CDR3 contains 16 residues. The CDR3: CASSHPVSAGGYGYTF. As DNA, the CDR3 is TGTGCCAGCAGCCACCCGGTTAGTGCCGGTGGCTATGGCTACACCTTC. Full variable domain (outside the CDR3, taken from reference TRBV5-8 and TRBJ1-2): EAGVTQSPTHLIKTRGQQATLRCSPISGHTSVYWYQQALGLGLQFLLWYDEGEERNRGNFPPRFSGRQFPNYSSELNVNALELEDSALYLCASSHPVSAGGYGYTFGSGTRLTVV.

V gene TRBV2 combines with J gene TRBJ2-1; 9 bases map to TRBD1. Trimming took 6 bases from V and 5 from J; bases not matched to a gene: 11. The germline gives CDR1 SNHLY, CDR2 FYNNEI. This CDR3 region has 16 residues. CDR3 loop: CASRGTGSGANNEQFF. The CDR3 bases are TGTGCCAGCAGGGGGACAGGGTCCGGGGCGAACAATGAGCAGTTCTTC.

V and J are TRBV7-9 and TRBJ1-1, with D possibly being TRBD1 (5 bases). The germline V gene encodes CDR1 SEHNR and CDR2 FQNEAQ (reference sequence). The CDR3 length is 14 residues. V shed 1 base and J shed 5 bases, with 11 bases lying between them. As DNA, the CDR3 is TGTGCCAGCAGCTTAGAGGTCGGGGGAACTGAAGCTTTCTTT. Translation gives CASSLEVGGTEAFF.

This rearrangement joins TRBV9 to TRBJ2-1, with 7 bases lining up with TRBD1. The V segment lost 0 bases and the J segment 3 bases; nucleotides outside the gene matches: 3. Germline CDR1 reads SGDLS; CDR2 reads YYNGEE. The CDR3 has 15 residues. The CDR3 protein is CASSVEGTDYNEQFF. CDR3 sequence (DNA): TGTGCCAGCAGCGTAGAAGGGACAGACTACAATGAGCAGTTCTTC.

This chain joins TRBV19 and TRBJ1-5; TRBD1 is a possible D gene (6 bases). Germline CDR1 is LNHDA and CDR2 is SQIVND (reference sequence). CDR3 length equals 14 residues. Trimming removed 5 bases at V and 2 bases at J, with 10 bases between. DNA for the CDR3: TGTGCCAGTAGTCCCAAGGGGGGCAATCAGCCCCAGCATTTT. Its protein is CASSPKGGNQPQHF.

The rearrangement uses TRBV6-5 and TRBJ2-7, with D maybe TRBD1 (5 bases). This CDR3 is 14 amino acids long. Germline CDR1 MNHEY, CDR2 SVGAGI. Deletions cut 2 bases from V and 3 bases from J, with 11 bases between. In DNA form, the CDR3 reads TGTGCCAGCAGTTACAGGGGCTTAAACTACGAGCAGTACTTC. Amino acids: CASSYRGLNYEQYF.

The V call is TRBV28, the J call TRBJ2-1; 9 positions match TRBD1. The CDR3 covers 15 residues. Looked up from germline, CDR1 is MDHEN and CDR2 is SYDVKM. V was pared by 6 bases and J by 1 base, with 4 bases of the junction left unmatched. The CDR3 reads CASRGQGQSYNEQFF. The DNA for the CDR3 is TGTGCCAGCAGGGGACAGGGCCAGTCCTACAATGAGCAGTTCTTC.

The J gene is TRBJ1-1, the V gene TRBV30; D gene unclear. V was clipped by 8 bases and J by 2 bases, with 15 bases between them. The CDR3 has 13 residues. From germline, CDR1 is GTSNPN and CDR2 SVGIG (reference sequence). The CDR3 protein is CALERGSNTEAFF. Here the CDR3 DNA reads TGTGCCCTAGAGCGGGGATCAAACACTGAAGCTTTCTTT.

The chain joins TRBV2 to TRBJ1-2, with TRBD1 as a possible D gene (5 bases). CDR1 and CDR2 (germline): SNHLY, FYNNEI. CDR3 length equals 13 residues. Trimming took 5 bases from V and 2 from J, leaving 9 bases between them. The CDR3 DNA sequence: TGTGCCAGCAGTATAGACAGCAACTATGGCTACACCTTC. Protein sequence: CASSIDSNYGYTF. The full variable domain, with the rest looked up from reference TRBV2 and TRBJ1-2, is EPEVTQTPSHQVTQMGQEVILRCVPISNHLYFYWYRQILGQKVEFLVSFYNNEISEKSEIFDDQFSVERPDGSNFTLKIRSTKLEDSAMYFCASSIDSNYGYTFGSGTRLTVV.

This chain joins TRBV27 and TRBJ2-3; the D gene is possibly TRBD1 (6 bases). Trimming pared 3 bases from V and 0 bases from J, leaving 13 bases between. The CDR3 loop spans 16 amino acids. Germline V gene data show CDR1 as MNHEY and CDR2 as SMNVEV (reference sequence). The CDR3 sequence is CASSFIDRLSTDTQYF. The CDR3 DNA reads as TGTGCCAGCAGTTTTATCGACAGGCTTAGCACAGATACGCAGTATTTT.

J is TRBJ2-2 and V is TRBV5-4, with a weak D call TRBD1 (6 bases). Germline V gives CDR1 SGHNT, CDR2 YYREEE (reference sequence). This CDR3 is built from 17 residues. V was clipped by 4 bases and J by 4 bases, with 20 bases between them. The chain's CDR3 is CASSRPGAGSGTGELFF. CDR3 bases: TGTGCCAGCAGCCGCCCAGGGGCAGGGTCGGGCACCGGGGAGCTGTTTTTT.

The CDR3 is CASSERQGGSYEQYF. The CDR3 bases are TGTGCCAGCAGCGAACGACAGGGAGGCTCCTACGAGCAGTACTTC. The chain couples TRBV5-4 to TRBJ2-7; weak D call: TRBD1 (7 bases). CDR1 is SGHNT, CDR2 YYREEE, per germline (reference sequence). Trimming took 4 bases from V and 0 from J, leaving 14 bases between them. The CDR3 is 15 residues long.

This sequence joins TRBV7-8 and TRBJ2-1, with 8 bases lining up with TRBD1. CDR3 length: 14 residues. V was pared by 5 bases and J by 4 bases, with 4 bases of the junction left unmatched. Germline V lookup: CDR1 SGHVS, CDR2 FQNEAQ. CDR3 DNA sequence: TGTGCCAGCAGCCTCAGGGGGCAGTACAATGAGCAGTTCTTC. Protein sequence: CASSLRGQYNEQFF.

V gene TRBV18 combines with J gene TRBJ2-1, with 13 positions matching TRBD2. Germline assignment: CDR1 KGHSH and CDR2 LQKENI. After removal of 2 bases from V and 6 bases from J, the junction contained 10 bases not matched to a gene. The CDR3 has 18 residues. The CDR3 DNA reads as TGTGCCAGCTCACCAAGGGTGACTAGCGGGAGGAGGGGCAATGAGCAGTTCTTC. This gives the protein CASSPRVTSGRRGNEQFF.

The chain joins TRBV19 to TRBJ2-5, with TRBD1 matching 8 bases. The V and J ends lost 1 base and 4 bases, in that order; junction bases with no gene match: 5. This CDR3 is built from 15 residues. CDR1 and CDR2 (germline): LNHDA, SQIVND (reference sequence). The CDR3 sequence: CASSIAQGARETQYF. Written as DNA, the CDR3 is TGTGCCAGTAGTATAGCGCAGGGGGCTCGAGAGACCCAGTACTTC.

This sequence joins TRBV28 and TRBJ2-5; 7 bases align to TRBD2. Losses at the gene ends were 7 bases for V and 5 bases for J; bases not matched to a gene: 7. The V gene's germline CDR1 is MDHEN and CDR2 SYDVKM. The CDR3 is 13 amino acids. The CDR3 reads CASTKRDLETQYF. Here the CDR3 DNA reads TGTGCCAGCACGAAGCGGGATTTGGAGACCCAGTACTTC.

V usage is TRBV7-6 and J usage is TRBJ2-7; 8 bases are shared with TRBD2. The CDR3 runs to 14 residues. The germline gives CDR1 SGHVS, CDR2 FNYEAQ. The J segment lost 6 bases and the V segment lost 5 bases, leaving 9 bases of the junction unmatched. This CDR3 reads CASSVSGSDGEQYF. The CDR3 coding sequence is TGTGCCAGCAGCGTCAGCGGGAGCGACGGCGAGCAGTACTTC.

The rearrangement uses TRBV5-1 and TRBJ1-3; D unclear. CDR1 and CDR2 from the germline V gene are SGHRS and YFSETQ. V was clipped by 2 bases and J by 0 bases, with 15 bases between them. The CDR3 spans 17 residues. CDR3 DNA sequence: TGCGCCAGCAGCTTTTTCGGTGCTGATCACTCTGGAAACACCATATATTTT. The encoded protein is CASSFFGADHSGNTIYF.

J is TRBJ1-3 and V is TRBV4-1; D remains ambiguous. This CDR3 region has 16 residues. V lost 1 base, J lost 0 bases, and 10 bases lay in between. Germline V gene lookup returns CDR1 MGHRA and CDR2 YSYEKL. Written as DNA, the CDR3 is TGCGCCAGCAGCCAAGTTCCGGGAAACTCTGGAAACACCATATATTTT. Its translation is CASSQVPGNSGNTIYF.